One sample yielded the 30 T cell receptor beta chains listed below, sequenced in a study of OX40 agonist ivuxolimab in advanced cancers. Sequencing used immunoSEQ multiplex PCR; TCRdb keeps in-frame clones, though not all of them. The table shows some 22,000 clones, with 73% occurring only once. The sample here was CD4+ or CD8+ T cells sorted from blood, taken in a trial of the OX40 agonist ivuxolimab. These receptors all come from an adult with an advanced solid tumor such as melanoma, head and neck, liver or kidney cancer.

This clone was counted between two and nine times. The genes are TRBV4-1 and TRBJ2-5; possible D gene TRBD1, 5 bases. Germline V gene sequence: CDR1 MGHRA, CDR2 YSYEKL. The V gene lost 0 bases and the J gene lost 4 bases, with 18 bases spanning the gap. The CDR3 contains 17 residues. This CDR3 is CASSQDLTGRVAETQYF. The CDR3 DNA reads TGCGCCAGCAGCCAAGATTTGACCGGCAGGGTGGCAGAGACCCAGTACTTC.

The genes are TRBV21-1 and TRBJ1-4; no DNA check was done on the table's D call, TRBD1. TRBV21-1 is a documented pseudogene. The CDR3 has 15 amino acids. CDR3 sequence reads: CASSPRAGVREKLFF. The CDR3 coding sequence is TGTGCCAGCAGCCCAAGAGCAGGGGTAAGGGAAAAACTGTTTTTT.

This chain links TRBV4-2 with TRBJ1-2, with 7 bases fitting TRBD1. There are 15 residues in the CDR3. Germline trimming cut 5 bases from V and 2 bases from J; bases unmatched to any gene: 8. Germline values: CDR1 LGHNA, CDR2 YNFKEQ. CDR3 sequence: CASSTHPGQNYGYTF. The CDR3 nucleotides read TGTGCCAGCAGCACCCACCCGGGACAGAACTATGGCTACACCTTC.

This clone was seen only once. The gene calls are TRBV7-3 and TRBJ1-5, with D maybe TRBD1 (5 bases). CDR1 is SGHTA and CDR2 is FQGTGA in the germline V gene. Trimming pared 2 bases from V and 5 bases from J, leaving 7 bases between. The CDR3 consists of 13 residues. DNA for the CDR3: TGTGCCAGCAGCTTAGGGGGTGATCAGCCCCAGCATTTT. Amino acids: CASSLGGDQPQHF.

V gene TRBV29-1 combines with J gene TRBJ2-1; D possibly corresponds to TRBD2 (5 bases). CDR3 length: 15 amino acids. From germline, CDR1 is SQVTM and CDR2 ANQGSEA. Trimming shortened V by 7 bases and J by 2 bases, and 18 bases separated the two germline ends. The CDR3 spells CSATDPGMPYNEQFF. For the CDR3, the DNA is TGCAGCGCCACAGATCCGGGAATGCCCTACAATGAGCAGTTCTTC.

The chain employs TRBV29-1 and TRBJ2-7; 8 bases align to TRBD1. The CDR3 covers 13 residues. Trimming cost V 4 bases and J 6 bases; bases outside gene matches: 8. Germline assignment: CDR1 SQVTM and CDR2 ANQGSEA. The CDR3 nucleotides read TGCAGCGTTGGCCGGACAGGGCGATCCGAGCAGTACTTC. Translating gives CSVGRTGRSEQYF.

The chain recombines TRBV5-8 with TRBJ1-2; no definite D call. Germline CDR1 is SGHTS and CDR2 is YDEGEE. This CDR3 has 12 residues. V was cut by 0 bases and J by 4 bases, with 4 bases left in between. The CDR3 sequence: CASSLASYGYTF. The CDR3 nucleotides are TGTGCCAGCAGCTTGGCCAGCTATGGCTACACCTTC.

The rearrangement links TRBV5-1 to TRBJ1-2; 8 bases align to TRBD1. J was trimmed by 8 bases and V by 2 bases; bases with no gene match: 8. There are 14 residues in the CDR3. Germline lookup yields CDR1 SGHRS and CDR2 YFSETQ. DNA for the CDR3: TGCGCCAGCAGCTTCCCGGACAGGGTAAACGGCTACACCTTC. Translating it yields CASSFPDRVNGYTF.

In DNA form, the CDR3 reads TGTGCCAGCATTAGGGACGCTAGTCAAGAGACCCAGTACTTC. Translation gives CASIRDASQETQYF. The chain uses TRBV28 and TRBJ2-5, with D perhaps assigned TRBD1 or TRBD2 (5 bases each). The CDR3 spans 14 residues. Trimming cost V 7 bases and J 2 bases, with 14 bases left between them. CDR1 is MDHEN, CDR2 SYDVKM, per germline.

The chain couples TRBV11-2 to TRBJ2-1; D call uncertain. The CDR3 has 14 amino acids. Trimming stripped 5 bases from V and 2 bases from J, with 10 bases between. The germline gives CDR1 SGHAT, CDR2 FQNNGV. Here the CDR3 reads CASSPERAYNEQFF. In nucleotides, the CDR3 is TGTGCCAGCAGCCCAGAACGGGCCTACAATGAGCAGTTCTTC.

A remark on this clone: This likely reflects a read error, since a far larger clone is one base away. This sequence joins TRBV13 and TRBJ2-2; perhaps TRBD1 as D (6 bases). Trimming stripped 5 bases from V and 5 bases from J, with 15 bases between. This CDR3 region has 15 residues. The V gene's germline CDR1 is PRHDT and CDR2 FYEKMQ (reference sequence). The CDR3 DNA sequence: TGTGCCAGCAGCCTTGGGACATCAGGGACCGGGGAGCTGTTTTTT. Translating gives CASSLGTSGTGELFF.

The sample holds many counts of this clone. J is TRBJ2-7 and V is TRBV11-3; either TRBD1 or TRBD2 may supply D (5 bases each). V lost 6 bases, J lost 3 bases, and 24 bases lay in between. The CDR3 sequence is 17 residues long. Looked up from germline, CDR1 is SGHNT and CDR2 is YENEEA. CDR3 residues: CASSNLREGPRFYEQYF. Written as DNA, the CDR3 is TGTGCCAGCAGTAACCTCAGAGAGGGGCCTCGTTTCTACGAGCAGTACTTC.

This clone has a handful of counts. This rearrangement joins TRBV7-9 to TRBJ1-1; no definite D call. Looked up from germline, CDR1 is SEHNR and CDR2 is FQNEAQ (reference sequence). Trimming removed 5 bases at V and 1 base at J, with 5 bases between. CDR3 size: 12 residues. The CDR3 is CASSPQNTEAFF. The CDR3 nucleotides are TGTGCCAGCAGCCCTCAGAACACTGAAGCTTTCTTT.

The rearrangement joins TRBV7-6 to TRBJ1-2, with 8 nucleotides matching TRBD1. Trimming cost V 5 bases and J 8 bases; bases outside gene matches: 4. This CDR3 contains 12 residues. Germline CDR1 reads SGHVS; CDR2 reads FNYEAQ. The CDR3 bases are TGTGCCAGCAGCCTCCCAGGGGGCGGCTACACCTTC. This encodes CASSLPGGGYTF.

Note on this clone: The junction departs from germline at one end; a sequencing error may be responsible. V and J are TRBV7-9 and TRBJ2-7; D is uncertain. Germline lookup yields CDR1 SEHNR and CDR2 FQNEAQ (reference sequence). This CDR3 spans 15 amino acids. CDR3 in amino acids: CASSQDLNSPYEQYF. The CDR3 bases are TGCGCCAGCAGCCAAGATCTTAACAGCCCCTACGAGCAGTACTTC. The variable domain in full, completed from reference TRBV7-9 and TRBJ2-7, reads DTGVSQNPRHKITKRGQNVTFRCDPISEHNRLYWYRQTLGQGPEFLTYFQNEAQLEKSRLLSDRFSAERPKGSFSTLEIQRTEQGDSAMYLCASSQDLNSPYEQYFGPGTRLTVT.

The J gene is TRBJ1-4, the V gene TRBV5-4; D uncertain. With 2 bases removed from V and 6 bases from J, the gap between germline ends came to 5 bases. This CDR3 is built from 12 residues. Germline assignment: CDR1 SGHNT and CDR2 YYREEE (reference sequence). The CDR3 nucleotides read TGTGCCAGCAGCTTACAGCATGAAAAACTGTTTTTT. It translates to CASSLQHEKLFF.

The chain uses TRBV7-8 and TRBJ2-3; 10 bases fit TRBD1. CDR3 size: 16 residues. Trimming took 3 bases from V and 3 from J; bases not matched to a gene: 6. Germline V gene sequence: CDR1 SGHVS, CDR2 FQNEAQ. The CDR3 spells CASSFRDRGLTDTQYF. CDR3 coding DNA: TGTGCCAGCAGCTTCCGGGACAGGGGTCTAACAGATACGCAGTATTTT.

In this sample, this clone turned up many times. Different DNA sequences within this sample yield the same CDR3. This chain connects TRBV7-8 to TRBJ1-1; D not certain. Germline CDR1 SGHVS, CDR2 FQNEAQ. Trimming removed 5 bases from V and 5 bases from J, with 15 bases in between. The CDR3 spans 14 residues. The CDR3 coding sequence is TGTGCCAGCAGCCCAGGACGGTACACGACTGAAGCTTTCTTT. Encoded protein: CASSPGRYTTEAFF.

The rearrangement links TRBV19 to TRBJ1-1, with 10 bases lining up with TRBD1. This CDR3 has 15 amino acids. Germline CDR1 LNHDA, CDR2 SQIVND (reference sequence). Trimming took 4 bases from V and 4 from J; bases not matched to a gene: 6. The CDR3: CASSTRQGAVTEAFF. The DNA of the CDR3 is TGTGCCAGTAGTACACGACAGGGGGCAGTCACTGAAGCTTTCTTT.

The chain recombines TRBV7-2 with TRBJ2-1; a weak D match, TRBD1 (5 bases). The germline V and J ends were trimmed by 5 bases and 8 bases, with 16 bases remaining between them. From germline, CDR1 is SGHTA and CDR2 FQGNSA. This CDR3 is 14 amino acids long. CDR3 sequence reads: CASSPGAMYDEQFF. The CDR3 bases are TGTGCCAGCAGCCCTGGGGCTATGTACGATGAGCAGTTCTTC.

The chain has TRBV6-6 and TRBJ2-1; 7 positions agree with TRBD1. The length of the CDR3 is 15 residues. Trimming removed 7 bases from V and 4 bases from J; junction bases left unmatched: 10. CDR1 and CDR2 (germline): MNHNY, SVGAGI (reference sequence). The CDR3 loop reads CASKVPGQNYNEQFF. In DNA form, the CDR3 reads TGTGCCAGCAAAGTCCCGGGACAGAATTACAATGAGCAGTTCTTC.

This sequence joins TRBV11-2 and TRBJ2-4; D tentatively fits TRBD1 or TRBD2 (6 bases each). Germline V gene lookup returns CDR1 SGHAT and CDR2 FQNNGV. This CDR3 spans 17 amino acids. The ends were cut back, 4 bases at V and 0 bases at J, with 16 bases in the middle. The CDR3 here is CASSWTARGEAKNIQYF. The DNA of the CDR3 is TGTGCCAGCAGCTGGACCGCGAGGGGGGAAGCCAAAAACATTCAGTACTTC.

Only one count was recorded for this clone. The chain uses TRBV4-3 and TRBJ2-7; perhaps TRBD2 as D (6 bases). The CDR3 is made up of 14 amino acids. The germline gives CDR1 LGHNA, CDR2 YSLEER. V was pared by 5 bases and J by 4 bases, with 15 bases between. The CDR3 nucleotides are TGCGCCAGCAGCGGCGGCCCGGGGACTTACGAGCAGTACTTC. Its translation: CASSGGPGTYEQYF.

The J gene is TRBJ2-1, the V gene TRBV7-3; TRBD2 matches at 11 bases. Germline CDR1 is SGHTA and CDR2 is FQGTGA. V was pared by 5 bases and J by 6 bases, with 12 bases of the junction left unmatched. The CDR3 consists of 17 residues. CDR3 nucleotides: TGTGCCAGCAGCCCAACTAGCGGGGGAATAGAGGGCAATGAGCAGTTCTTC. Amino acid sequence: CASSPTSGGIEGNEQFF.

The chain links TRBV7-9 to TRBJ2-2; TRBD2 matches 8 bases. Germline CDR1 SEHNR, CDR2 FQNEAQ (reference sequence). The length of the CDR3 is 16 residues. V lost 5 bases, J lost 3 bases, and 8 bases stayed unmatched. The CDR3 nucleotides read TGTGCCAGCAGCCCCACTAGCGGAATACACACCGGGGAGCTGTTTTTT. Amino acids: CASSPTSGIHTGELFF.

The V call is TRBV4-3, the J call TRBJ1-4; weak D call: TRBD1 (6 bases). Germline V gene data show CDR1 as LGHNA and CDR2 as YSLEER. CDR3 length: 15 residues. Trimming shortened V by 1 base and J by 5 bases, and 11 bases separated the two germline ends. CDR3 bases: TGCGCCAGCAGCCAAGCTGCAGGGGTGAATGAAAAACTGTTTTTT. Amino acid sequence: CASSQAAGVNEKLFF.

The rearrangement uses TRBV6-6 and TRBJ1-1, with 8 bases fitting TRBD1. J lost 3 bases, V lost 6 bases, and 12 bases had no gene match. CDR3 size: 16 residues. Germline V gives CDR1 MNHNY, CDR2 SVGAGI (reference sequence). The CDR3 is CASRPSWTGMHTEAFF. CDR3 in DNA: TGTGCCAGCAGACCCTCCTGGACAGGGATGCACACTGAAGCTTTCTTT.

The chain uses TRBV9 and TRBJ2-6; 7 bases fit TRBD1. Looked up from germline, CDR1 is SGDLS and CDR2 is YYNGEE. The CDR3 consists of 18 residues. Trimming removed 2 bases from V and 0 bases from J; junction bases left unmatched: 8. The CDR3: CASSVTPGQNSGANVLTF. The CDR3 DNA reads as TGTGCCAGCAGCGTTACCCCGGGACAGAACTCTGGGGCCAACGTCCTGACTTTC.

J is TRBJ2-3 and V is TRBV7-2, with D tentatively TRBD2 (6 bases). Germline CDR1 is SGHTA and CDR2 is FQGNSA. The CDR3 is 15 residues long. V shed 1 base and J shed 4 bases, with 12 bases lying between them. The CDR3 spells CASSLVLARADTQYF. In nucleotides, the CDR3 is TGTGCCAGCAGCTTAGTCCTAGCGAGGGCAGATACGCAGTATTTT.

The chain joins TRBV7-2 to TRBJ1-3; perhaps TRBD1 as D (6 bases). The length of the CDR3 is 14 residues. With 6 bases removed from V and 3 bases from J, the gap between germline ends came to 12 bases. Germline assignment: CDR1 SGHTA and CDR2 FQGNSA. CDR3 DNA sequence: TGTGCCAGCAGTTCGACAGGTTTTGGAAACACCATATATTTT. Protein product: CASSSTGFGNTIYF. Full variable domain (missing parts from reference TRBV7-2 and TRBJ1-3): GAGVSQSPSNKVTEKGKDVELRCDPISGHTALYWYRQSLGQGLEFLIYFQGNSAPDKSGLPSDRFSAERTGGSVSTLTIQRTQQEDSAVYLCASSSTGFGNTIYFGEGSWLTVV.